A selection of T cell receptor beta chains follows, all from one sample in a study of radiotherapy plus CTLA-4 blockade in lung cancer. The repertoire was sequenced with immunoSEQ multiplex PCR; TCRdb's copy has only in-frame clones and lacks some. The repertoire has roughly 120,000 clones, about four fifths of them found once; the top ten carry approximately 5.5%. The sequencing used peripheral blood, collected from a patient treated with radiotherapy plus ipilimumab. These receptors were obtained from a human donor with non-small cell lung cancer who had a partial response to radiotherapy plus ipilimumab. Each CDR3 is given with its conserved first and last residue. A D gene is named only where the DNA matches it firmly. A clone size is listed for some rows: how often the clone was seen (once, few, many), or a class if it is expanded.

abundance	j_gene	v_gene	d_gene	CDR3aa	CDR3nt
NA	TRBJ2-1	TRBV5-1	NA	CASSLDGYNEQFF	TGCGCCAGCAGCTTGGACGGCTACAATGAGCAGTTCTTC
NA	TRBJ1-2	TRBV23-1	NA	CASSHPTGMRGYTF	TGCGCCAGCAGTCATCCGACCGGGATGAGGGGCTACACCTTC
NA	TRBJ2-7	TRBV6-1	NA	CASSEGLVPYEQYF	TGTGCCAGCAGTGAAGGACTAGTCCCCTACGAGCAGTACTTC
NA	TRBJ2-5	TRBV11-2	NA	CASSLPTRLETQYF	TGTGCCAGCAGCTTACCGACTCGCTTGGAGACCCAGTACTTC
NA	TRBJ2-1	TRBV28	TRBD2	CASSLSGRYNEQFF	TGTGCCAGCAGCCTTAGCGGGAGATACAATGAGCAGTTCTTC
NA	TRBJ2-5	TRBV11-2	NA	CASSLSLQGKETQYF	TGTGCCAGCAGCTTAAGTCTCCAGGGGAAGGAGACCCAGTACTTC
NA	TRBJ1-1	TRBV2	NA	CASSEREVRTEAFF	TGTGCCAGCAGTGAGCGGGAAGTGCGCACTGAAGCTTTCTTT
NA	TRBJ2-7	TRBV2	TRBD1	CASSGRTGAYEQYF	TGTGCCAGCAGTGGCCGGACAGGGGCCTACGAGCAGTACTTC
once	TRBJ1-1	TRBV7-9	NA	CASSLVSVNTEAFF	TGTGCCAGCAGCTTAGTGTCAGTGAACACTGAAGCTTTCTTT
NA	TRBJ2-1	TRBV7-2	NA	CASSLSGSGEQFF	TGTGCCAGCAGCTTATCCGGGTCCGGTGAGCAGTTCTTC
NA	TRBJ2-3	TRBV5-1	TRBD1	CASSLTGFDTDTQYF	TGCGCCAGTTCCCTGACAGGGTTCGACACAGATACGCAGTATTTT